The present T cell receptor (beta chain) was sequenced within a study of T cells in localized non-small cell lung cancer. The CDR3 totals 11 residues. Per the germline V gene, CDR1 is MDHEN and CDR2 is SYDVKM. V gave up 7 bases and J gave up 6 bases, with 7 bases separating them. This clone was recorded only once. As yet, its antigen is unknown. Profiling relied on immunoSEQ multiplex PCR, and the TCRdb table lists in-frame clones only, not all of them. The sample has 100,000 to 150,000 clones, about 90% seen once. Study findings and constraints: When the top 100 tumor clones were examined, a median approximately 62 of them also appeared in the adjacent lung, which was paired and uninvolved.

Sample: peripheral blood, taken before any cancer treatment. The rearrangement joins TRBV28 to TRBJ2-1; D remains unclear. This TCR was recovered from a female donor older than 55 with stage I lung adenocarcinoma. The CDR3 loop is CASTEANEQFF. CDR3 nucleotide sequence: TGTGCCAGCACTGAGGCCAATGAGCAGTTCTTC.